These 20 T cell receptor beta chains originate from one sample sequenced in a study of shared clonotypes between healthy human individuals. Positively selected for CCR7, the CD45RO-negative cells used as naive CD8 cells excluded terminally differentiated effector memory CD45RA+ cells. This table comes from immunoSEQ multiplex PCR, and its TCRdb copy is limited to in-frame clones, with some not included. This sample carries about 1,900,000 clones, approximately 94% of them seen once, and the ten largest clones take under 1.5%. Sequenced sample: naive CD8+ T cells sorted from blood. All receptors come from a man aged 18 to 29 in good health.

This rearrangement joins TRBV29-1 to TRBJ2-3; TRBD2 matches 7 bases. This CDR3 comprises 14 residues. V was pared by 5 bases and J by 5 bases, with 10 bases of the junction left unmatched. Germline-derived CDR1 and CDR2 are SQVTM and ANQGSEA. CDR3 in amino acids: CSVHTSVRGDTQYF. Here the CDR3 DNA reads TGCAGCGTTCACACTAGCGTCCGTGGAGATACGCAGTATTTT.

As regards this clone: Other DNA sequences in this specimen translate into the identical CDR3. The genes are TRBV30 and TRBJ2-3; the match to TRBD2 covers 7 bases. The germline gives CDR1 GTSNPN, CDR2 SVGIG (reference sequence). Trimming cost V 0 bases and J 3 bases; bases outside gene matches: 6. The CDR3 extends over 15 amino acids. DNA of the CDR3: TGTGCCTGGAGTGTCGGCGGGAGCGGAACAGATACGCAGTATTTT. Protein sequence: CAWSVGGSGTDTQYF.

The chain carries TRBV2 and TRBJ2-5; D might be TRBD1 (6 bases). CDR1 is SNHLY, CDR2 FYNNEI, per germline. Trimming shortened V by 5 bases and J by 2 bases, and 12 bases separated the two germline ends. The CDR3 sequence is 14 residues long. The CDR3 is CASSRDRTQETQYF. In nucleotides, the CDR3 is TGTGCCAGCAGTAGAGACAGGACACAAGAGACCCAGTACTTC.

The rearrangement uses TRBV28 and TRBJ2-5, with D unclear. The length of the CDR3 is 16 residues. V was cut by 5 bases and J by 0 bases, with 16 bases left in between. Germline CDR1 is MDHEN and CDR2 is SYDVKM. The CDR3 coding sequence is TGTGCCAGCAGTGATCAGTCAAGCGCCCACCAAGAGACCCAGTACTTC. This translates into CASSDQSSAHQETQYF.

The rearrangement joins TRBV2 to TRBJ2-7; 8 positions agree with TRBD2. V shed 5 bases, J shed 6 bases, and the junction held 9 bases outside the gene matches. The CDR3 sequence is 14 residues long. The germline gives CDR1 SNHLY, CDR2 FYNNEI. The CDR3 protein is CASSLTTSDLEQYF. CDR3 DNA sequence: TGTGCCAGCAGTTTAACGACTAGCGACCTCGAGCAGTACTTC.

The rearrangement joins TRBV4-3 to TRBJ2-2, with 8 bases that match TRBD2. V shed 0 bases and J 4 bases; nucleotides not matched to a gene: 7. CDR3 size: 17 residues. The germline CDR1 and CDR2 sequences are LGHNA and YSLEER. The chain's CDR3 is CASSQDLRGVGTGELFF. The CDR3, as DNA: TGCGCCAGCAGCCAAGATTTGCGGGGGGTGGGCACCGGGGAGCTGTTTTTT.

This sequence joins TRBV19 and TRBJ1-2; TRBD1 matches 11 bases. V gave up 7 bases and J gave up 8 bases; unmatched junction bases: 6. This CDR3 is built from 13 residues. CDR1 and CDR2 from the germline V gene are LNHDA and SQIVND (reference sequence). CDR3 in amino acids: CASNLGQGEGYTF. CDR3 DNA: TGTGCCAGTAACCTGGGACAGGGGGAAGGCTACACCTTC.

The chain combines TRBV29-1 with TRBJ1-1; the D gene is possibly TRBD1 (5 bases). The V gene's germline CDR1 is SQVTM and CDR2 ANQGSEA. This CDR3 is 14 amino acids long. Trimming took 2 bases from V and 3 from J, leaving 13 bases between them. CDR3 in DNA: TGCAGCGTTGAATTGGGGGTGGGGGACACTGAAGCTTTCTTT. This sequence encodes CSVELGVGDTEAFF.

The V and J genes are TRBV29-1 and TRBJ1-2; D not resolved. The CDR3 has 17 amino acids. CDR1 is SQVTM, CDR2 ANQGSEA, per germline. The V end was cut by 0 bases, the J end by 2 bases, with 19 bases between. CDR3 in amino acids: CSVEDHQESPQNYGYTF. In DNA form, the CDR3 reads TGCAGCGTTGAAGATCACCAGGAGTCTCCCCAAAACTATGGCTACACCTTC.

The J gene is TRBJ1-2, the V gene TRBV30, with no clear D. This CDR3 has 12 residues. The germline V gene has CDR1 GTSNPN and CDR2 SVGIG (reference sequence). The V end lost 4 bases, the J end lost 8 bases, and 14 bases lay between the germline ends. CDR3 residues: CAWNSVGEGYTF. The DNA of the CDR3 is TGTGCCTGGAATTCCGTTGGGGAGGGCTACACCTTC.

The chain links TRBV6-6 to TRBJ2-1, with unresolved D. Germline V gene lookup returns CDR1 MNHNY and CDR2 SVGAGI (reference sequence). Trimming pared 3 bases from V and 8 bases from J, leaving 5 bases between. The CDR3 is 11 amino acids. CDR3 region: CASSYNDEQFF. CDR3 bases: TGTGCCAGCAGTTATAATGATGAGCAGTTCTTC.

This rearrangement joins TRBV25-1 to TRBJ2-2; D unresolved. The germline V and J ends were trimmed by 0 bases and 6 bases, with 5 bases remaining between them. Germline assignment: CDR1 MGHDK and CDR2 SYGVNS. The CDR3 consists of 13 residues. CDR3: CASSEYGPGELFF. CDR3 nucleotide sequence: TGTGCCAGCAGTGAATATGGTCCCGGGGAGCTGTTTTTT.

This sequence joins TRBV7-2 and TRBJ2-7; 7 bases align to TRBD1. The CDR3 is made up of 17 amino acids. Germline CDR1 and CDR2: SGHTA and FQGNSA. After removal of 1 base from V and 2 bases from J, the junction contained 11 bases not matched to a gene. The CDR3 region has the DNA TGTGCCAGCAGCTTAGTCTCATCGACAGGGATTACCTACGAGCAGTACTTC. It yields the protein CASSLVSSTGITYEQYF.

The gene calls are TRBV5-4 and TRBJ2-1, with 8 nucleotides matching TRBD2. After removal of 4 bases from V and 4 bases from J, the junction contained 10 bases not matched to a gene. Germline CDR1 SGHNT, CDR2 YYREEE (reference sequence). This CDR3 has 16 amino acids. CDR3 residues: CASSGGSGAPYNEQFF. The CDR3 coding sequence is TGTGCCAGCAGCGGGGGTAGCGGGGCTCCTTACAATGAGCAGTTCTTC.

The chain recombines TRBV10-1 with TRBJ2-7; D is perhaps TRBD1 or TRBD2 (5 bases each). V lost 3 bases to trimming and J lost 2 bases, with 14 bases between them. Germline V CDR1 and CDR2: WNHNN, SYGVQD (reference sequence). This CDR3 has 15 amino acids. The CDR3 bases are TGCGCCAGCAGTGAACGAGGGGTGCCCCCCTACGAGCAGTACTTC. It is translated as CASSERGVPPYEQYF.

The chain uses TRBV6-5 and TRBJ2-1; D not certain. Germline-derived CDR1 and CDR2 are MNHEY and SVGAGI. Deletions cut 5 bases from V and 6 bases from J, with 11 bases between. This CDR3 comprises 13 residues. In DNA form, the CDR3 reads TGTGCCAGCAGTCCCGGACCCTCCAATGAGCAGTTCTTC. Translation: CASSPGPSNEQFF.

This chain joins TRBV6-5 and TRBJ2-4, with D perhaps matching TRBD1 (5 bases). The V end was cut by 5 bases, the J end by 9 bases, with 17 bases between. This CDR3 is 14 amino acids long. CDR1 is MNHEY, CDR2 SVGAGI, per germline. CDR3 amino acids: CASSPPTGLGIQYF. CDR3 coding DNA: TGTGCCAGCAGTCCTCCTACAGGTTTGGGCATTCAGTACTTC.

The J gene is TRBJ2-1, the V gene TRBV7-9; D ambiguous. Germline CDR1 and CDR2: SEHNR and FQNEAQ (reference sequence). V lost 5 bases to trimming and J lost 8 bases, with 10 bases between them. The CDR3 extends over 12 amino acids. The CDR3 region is CASSGHDDEQFF. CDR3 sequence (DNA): TGTGCCAGCAGCGGCCATGACGATGAGCAGTTCTTC.

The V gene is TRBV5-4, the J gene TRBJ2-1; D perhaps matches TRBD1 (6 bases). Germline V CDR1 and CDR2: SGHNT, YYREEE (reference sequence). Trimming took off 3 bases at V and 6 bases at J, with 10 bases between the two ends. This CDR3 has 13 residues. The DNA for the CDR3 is TGTGCCAGCAGCTCACCAGGGGCCAATGAGCAGTTCTTC. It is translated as CASSSPGANEQFF.

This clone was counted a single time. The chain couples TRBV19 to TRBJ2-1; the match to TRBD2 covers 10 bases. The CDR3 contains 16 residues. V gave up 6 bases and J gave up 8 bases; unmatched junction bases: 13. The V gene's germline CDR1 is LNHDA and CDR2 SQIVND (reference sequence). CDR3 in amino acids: CASSPLGLAGEHEQFF. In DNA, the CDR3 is TGTGCCAGTAGCCCTTTAGGCCTAGCGGGGGAGCATGAGCAGTTCTTC.